What follows are 14 T cell receptor beta chains derived from one specimen sequenced in a study of blood T cells in healthy people across ages. Next came a second PCR, run for roughly 6 to 11 cycles, which used a sample-barcoded 5' primer along with a J-beta primer mix. Each CDR3 protein is one row after TCRdb ran MiXCR on the 5' RACE reads. The sample has roughly 1,800,000 distinct CDR3 sequences, around half seen once. Sequenced input: blood. Receptors were obtained from a woman between 40 and 50 years old in good health.

This clonotype was counted only a few times. This chain links TRBV9 with TRBJ2-3, with 7 positions matching TRBD2. This CDR3 is built from 17 residues. Per germline, CDR1 SGDLS and CDR2 YYNGEE. V shed 1 base, J shed 2 bases, and the junction held 10 bases outside the gene matches. As DNA, the CDR3 is TGTGCCAGCAGCGTAACTGGGCGACTAGCCCACACAGATACGCAGTATTTT. Protein: CASSVTGRLAHTDTQYF.

This chain's CDR3 is CSAVDRAETQYF. CDR3 nucleotides: TGCAGTGCTGTAGACAGGGCAGAGACCCAGTACTTC. The V and J genes are TRBV20-1 and TRBJ2-5; 7 bases are a match to TRBD1. Per germline, CDR1 DFQATT and CDR2 SNEGSKA (reference sequence). Losses at the gene ends were 5 bases for V and 4 bases for J; bases not matched to a gene: 4. CDR3 length: 12 residues.

This chain joins TRBV25-1 and TRBJ2-4; D unresolved. The J call is uncertain, as TRBJ2-7 better fits the DNA end. The CDR3 has 16 residues. Per germline, CDR1 MGHDK and CDR2 SYGVNS. The CDR3 reads CASSDRVKAAQDEQYF. As DNA, the CDR3 is TGTGCCAGCAGTGACCGTGTTAAGGCGGCTCAGGACGAGCAGTACTTC.

This chain connects TRBV29-1 to TRBJ1-1, with D uncertain. This CDR3 is 11 amino acids long. V lost 6 bases and J lost 5, with 10 bases in between. Per the germline V gene, CDR1 is SQVTM and CDR2 is ANQGSEA. The CDR3 protein is CSVILDTEAFF. Written as DNA, the CDR3 is TGCAGCGTGATACTGGATACTGAAGCTTTCTTT.

Here the CDR3 DNA reads TGTGCCAGCAGTGAAGAGGGACGGAGTAATGAAAAACTGTTTTTT. Protein sequence: CASSEEGRSNEKLFF. The chain recombines TRBV6-1 with TRBJ1-4; D perhaps matches TRBD1 (5 bases). CDR3 size: 15 residues. Per the germline V gene, CDR1 is MNHNS and CDR2 is SASEGT. The V end lost 1 base, the J end lost 4 bases, and 10 bases lay between the germline ends.

In regard to this clonotype: A read error may account for a junction end that differs from germline. This chain links TRBV3-1 with TRBJ2-1; 8 bases agree with TRBD2. Germline CDR1 reads LGHDT; CDR2 reads YNNKEL (reference sequence). CDR3 length equals 18 residues. The CDR3 sequence is CASSQELAGLRSYNEQFF. The DNA for the CDR3 is TGTGCCAGCAGTCAAGAGTTAGCGGGGCTACGCTCCTACAATGAGCAGTTCTTC.

V usage is TRBV7-2 and J usage is TRBJ1-5, with D perhaps matching TRBD1 (5 bases). V was shortened by 8 bases and J by 0 bases, with 8 bases between the two germline ends. The CDR3 covers 13 residues. Per the germline V gene, CDR1 is SGHTA and CDR2 is FQGNSA. CDR3 loop: CASQTASNQPQHF. For the CDR3, the DNA is TGTGCCAGCCAGACAGCTAGCAATCAGCCCCAGCATTTT.

The rearrangement joins TRBV2 to TRBJ2-7; 7 bases align to TRBD2. Unmatched junction bases numbered 5, after V lost 7 bases and J lost 5 bases. CDR3 length: 12 amino acids. Germline lookup yields CDR1 SNHLY and CDR2 FYNNEI. The CDR3 DNA is TGTGCCAGCACCACCGGGGGGAACGAGCAGTACTTC. It translates to CASTTGGNEQYF.

This clonotype was recorded a few times. The V gene is TRBV11-2, the J gene TRBJ2-1; a weak D match, TRBD1 (6 bases). The germline CDR1 and CDR2 sequences are SGHAT and FQNNGV. The V and J ends lost 0 bases and 5 bases respectively, with 14 bases between them. The CDR3 totals 16 residues. The CDR3 DNA reads TGTGCCAGCAGCTTAGAGACAGGCTGGGGGAACAATGAGCAGTTCTTC. This encodes CASSLETGWGNNEQFF.

V and J are TRBV6-5 and TRBJ1-4; D is undetermined. The germline V gene has CDR1 MNHEY and CDR2 SVGAGI. V lost 6 bases and J lost 2, with 13 bases in between. The CDR3 has 15 residues. The CDR3 spells CASSSPGGTNEKLFF. The CDR3 coding sequence is TGTGCCAGCAGCTCTCCCGGAGGCACTAATGAAAAACTGTTTTTT.

There are a few counts of this clonotype. V usage is TRBV29-1 and J usage is TRBJ1-5, with TRBD1 matching 10 bases. Unmatched junction bases numbered 5, after V lost 2 bases and J lost 4 bases. The CDR3 length is 15 residues. CDR1 is SQVTM, CDR2 ANQGSEA, per germline. The CDR3 DNA reads TGCAGCGTTGAATATAGGGGACAGGGGAATCAGCCCCAGCATTTT. It translates to CSVEYRGQGNQPQHF.

CDR3 loop: CASSTGGQGGYEQYF. CDR3 DNA: TGCGCCAGCAGCACCGGGGGACAGGGTGGCTACGAGCAGTACTTC. The chain employs TRBV5-1 and TRBJ2-7, with 9 bases fitting TRBD1. The CDR3 runs to 15 residues. The J segment lost 3 bases and the V segment lost 4 bases, leaving 8 bases of the junction unmatched. The germline CDR1 and CDR2 sequences are SGHRS and YFSETQ.

This chain joins TRBV7-3 and TRBJ2-1; a possible D gene is TRBD2 (6 bases). The CDR3 runs 15 residues. CDR1 is SGHTA and CDR2 is FQGTGA in the germline V gene. The V and J ends lost 5 bases and 9 bases respectively, with 20 bases between them. The CDR3 sequence is CASSKIGSGVGEQFF. CDR3 coding DNA: TGTGCCAGCAGCAAAATTGGTAGCGGTGTTGGTGAGCAGTTCTTC.

The sample holds a few counts of this clonotype. The chain carries TRBV5-1 and TRBJ2-1; D is perhaps TRBD1 (5 bases). CDR3 size: 15 residues. Per germline, CDR1 SGHRS and CDR2 YFSETQ. Trimming removed 1 base at V and 8 bases at J, with 16 bases between. CDR3 amino acids: CASSLQQGAFDEQFF. CDR3 coding DNA: TGCGCCAGCAGCTTGCAGCAAGGGGCGTTCGATGAGCAGTTCTTC.